The 13 T cell receptor beta chains reported below all come from one sample, sequenced in a study of cytomegalovirus exposure and HLA in healthy donors. Clones were sequenced by immunoSEQ multiplex PCR, and TCRdb holds only the in-frame ones, with some missing. The table shows some 140,000 clones, with approximately 85% occurring only once. Sequencing used PBMCs. All receptors derive from a woman aged 25-40 years in good health and CMV-seronegative.

The chain carries TRBV6-6 and TRBJ1-3; tentatively, D is TRBD1 (5 bases). The CDR3 is made up of 15 amino acids. Germline CDR1 reads MNHNY; CDR2 reads SVGAGI (reference sequence). V was shortened by 0 bases and J by 4 bases, with 10 bases between the two germline ends. The CDR3 bases are TGTGCCAGCAGTTACTCAATCCCAGGGGGAAACACCATATATTTT. As protein: CASSYSIPGGNTIYF.

This clone was found many times. This chain connects TRBV18 to TRBJ2-7; 9 nucleotides agree with TRBD1. The J segment lost 2 bases and the V segment lost 8 bases, leaving 4 bases of the junction unmatched. Germline CDR1 and CDR2: KGHSH and LQKENI. The length of the CDR3 is 13 residues. The CDR3 nucleotides read TGTGCCAGCCAGGGACAGGGCACCTACGAGCAGTACTTC. This gives the protein CASQGQGTYEQYF.

The chain carries TRBV25-1 and TRBJ2-5; D perhaps matches TRBD1 (5 bases). The V gene lost 2 bases and the J gene lost 4 bases, with 11 bases spanning the gap. This CDR3 spans 14 amino acids. Germline V gives CDR1 MGHDK, CDR2 SYGVNS. The DNA of the CDR3 is TGTGCCAGCAGTGAAAATAGGGGTGGAGAGACCCAGTACTTC. Protein sequence: CASSENRGGETQYF.

The chain recombines TRBV27 with TRBJ1-5; no reliable D call. Germline CDR1 is MNHEY and CDR2 is SMNVEV (reference sequence). The length of the CDR3 is 13 residues. V lost 5 bases and J 7 bases, leaving 12 bases between the germline ends. This CDR3 is CASSITPGQPQHF. The DNA of the CDR3 is TGTGCCAGCAGTATAACCCCGGGACAGCCCCAGCATTTT.

The chain carries TRBV10-3 and TRBJ1-2; 8 nucleotides match TRBD1. V shed 1 base, J shed 6 bases, and the junction held 4 bases outside the gene matches. There are 14 residues in the CDR3. Germline CDR1 is ENHRY and CDR2 is SYGVKD. The CDR3 DNA is TGTGCCATCAGTGAGTTAGGACAGGGTCATGGCTACACCTTC. Its protein product is CAISELGQGHGYTF.

The chain uses TRBV10-3 and TRBJ1-3, with D uncertain. This CDR3 spans 12 amino acids. Trimming shortened V by 6 bases and J by 3 bases, and 6 bases separated the two germline ends. Germline V lookup: CDR1 ENHRY, CDR2 SYGVKD. Written as DNA, the CDR3 is TGTGCCATCAGGGGAGGTGGAAACACCATATATTTT. Translated: CAIRGGGNTIYF.

The chain combines TRBV6-1 with TRBJ1-2; 7 bases line up with TRBD1. The V and J ends lost 2 bases and 9 bases, in that order; junction bases with no gene match: 18. The CDR3 totals 17 residues. Germline V gene sequence: CDR1 MNHNS, CDR2 SASEGT. Here the CDR3 DNA reads TGTGCCAGCAGTGAATGGGCAGGGGGAGTGGGCTATCGGAGCTACACCTTC. It yields the protein CASSEWAGGVGYRSYTF.

The chain links TRBV5-8 to TRBJ1-2, with TRBD1 matching 9 bases. Germline assignment: CDR1 SGHTS and CDR2 YDEGEE. CDR3 length equals 14 residues. The ends lost 3 bases at V and 7 bases at J; junction bases unmatched: 7. The DNA of the CDR3 is TGTGCCAGCAGCTCGGGACAGGGTATTTCTGGCTACACCTTC. This gives the protein CASSSGQGISGYTF.

The V call is TRBV19, the J call TRBJ1-5; a possible D gene is TRBD1 (5 bases). CDR3 length equals 14 residues. Germline CDR1 is LNHDA and CDR2 is SQIVND (reference sequence). Trimming stripped 5 bases from V and 1 base from J, with 9 bases between. Here the CDR3 reads CASSPRQSNQPQHF. CDR3 DNA: TGTGCCAGTAGTCCTAGACAGAGCAATCAGCCCCAGCATTTT.

The chain couples TRBV2 to TRBJ2-7; maybe TRBD2 (7 bases). Germline CDR1 is SNHLY and CDR2 is FYNNEI. The CDR3 has 15 amino acids. V was shortened by 1 base and J by 4 bases, with 14 bases between the two germline ends. CDR3 sequence reads: CASSEEGGRNYEQYF. For the CDR3, the DNA is TGTGCCAGCAGTGAAGAGGGGGGGAGGAATTACGAGCAGTACTTC.

This chain connects TRBV7-3 to TRBJ2-7, with D perhaps TRBD2 (5 bases). This CDR3 contains 15 residues. Trimming pared 1 base from V and 7 bases from J, leaving 17 bases between. Germline V lookup: CDR1 SGHTA, CDR2 FQGTGA. For the CDR3, the DNA is TGTGCCAGCAGCTTAAAAAGGAGAGGGCTTGGGGAGCAGTACTTC. Amino acid sequence: CASSLKRRGLGEQYF.

This rearrangement joins TRBV2 to TRBJ2-3; no definite D call. The CDR3 length is 15 residues. In germline, CDR1 is SNHLY, CDR2 FYNNEI. The V end was cut by 4 bases, the J end by 4 bases, with 15 bases between. CDR3 residues: CASSAQVSFADTQYF. Written as DNA, the CDR3 is TGTGCCAGCAGTGCCCAGGTGTCATTCGCAGATACGCAGTATTTT.

This clone was seen a handful of times. The rearrangement joins TRBV2 to TRBJ1-6; D gene unclear. Trimming took 7 bases from V and 9 from J, leaving 16 bases between them. The CDR3 is 14 residues long. CDR1 and CDR2 (germline): SNHLY, FYNNEI. The CDR3, as DNA: TGTGCCAGCAAAGCAAGACGGGTTGGTTCACCCCTCCACTTT. It encodes CASKARRVGSPLHF.